The subject of this entry is one TCR beta chain. Its specificity is unknown. The data were produced by immunoSEQ multiplex PCR, yet TCRdb's version contains in-frame clones alone and is incomplete. Of some 47,000 clones listed, 75% to 85% are singletons. This entry comes from a study of T cell responses to AZD1222 COVID-19 vaccine. Study overall: Pooled in the analysis were second doses at about 4 or about 12 weeks. Study-level findings and limits: Reports say nearly half of spike-specific TCRs go after unmutated variant regions.

Sequencing used peripheral blood, obtained on day 0 of AZD1222 vaccination. The receptor comes from an adult in good health.

The CDR3 here is CATSREGRGGPLHF. Here the CDR3 DNA reads TGTGCCACCAGCAGAGAAGGTCGAGGAGGCCCCCTCCACTTT. The chain is built from TRBV15 and TRBJ1-6; D is unresolved. CDR1 and CDR2 (germline): LNHNV, YYDKDF (reference sequence). Trimming took off 0 bases at V and 13 bases at J, with 13 bases between the two ends. The CDR3 totals 14 residues.